The rows below give T cell receptor beta chains drawn from one sample of a study of OX40 agonist ivuxolimab in advanced cancers. The table came from immunoSEQ multiplex PCR; TCRdb's copy has only in-frame clones and leaves some out. Of around 80,000 clones in the sample, more than 70% were seen once. Sequenced here: CD4+ or CD8+ T cells sorted from blood, sampled in a trial of the OX40 agonist ivuxolimab. These receptors came from an adult with an advanced solid tumor such as melanoma, head and neck, liver or kidney cancer. The conserved cysteine and the conserved F or W are not part of the CDR3 here. Each record gives: V gene, J gene, CDR3 protein.

>TRBV19|TRBJ2-7
ASSIGTDGSYEQY
>TRBV28|TRBJ1-1
ASSLMYTEAF
>TRBV29-1|TRBJ2-5
STYPGTGKETQY
>TRBV4-2|TRBJ2-3
ASSQEWLLTDTQY
>TRBV5-4|TRBJ2-3
ASSLALPLRRGDTQY
>TRBV12-5|TRBJ2-5
ASGLVRNSGGPGETQY
>TRBV2|TRBJ1-5
ASRLDSFNQPQH
>TRBV30|TRBJ1-1
AWSPSIWTNEAF
>TRBV10-3|TRBJ1-1
AISEVGEGEAF
>TRBV4-2|TRBJ2-3
ASSQVPTEPRLADLLDTQY
>TRBV5-4|TRBJ1-1
ASSLGGGGYTEAF
>TRBV6-5|TRBJ1-2
ASSYSQDLYGYT
>TRBV19|TRBJ2-7
ASSSTRDRSFYEQY
>TRBV7-9|TRBJ1-3
ASSRSWGAGNTIY
>TRBV18|TRBJ2-7
ASSPSDLYEQY
>TRBV5-4|TRBJ1-6
ASSIDRGGTYNSPLH
>TRBV7-9|TRBJ2-7
ASSPRRDRPAFEQY
>TRBV18|TRBJ2-7
ASSPSDINEQY
>TRBV27|TRBJ2-5
ASSLSPGLRETQY
>TRBV18|TRBJ1-4
ASSATGGLGEKLF
>TRBV7-2|TRBJ2-3
ASSPSDGSTDTQY
>TRBV18|TRBJ2-3
ASSPPWEIDTQY
>TRBV5-1|TRBJ1-2
ASSSGQTNYGYT
>TRBV4-1|TRBJ1-5
ASSQVWGRYSNQPQH
>TRBV5-4|TRBJ2-2
ASRPRTGGNTGELF
>TRBV30|TRBJ2-5
AWSGDSKY
>TRBV6-5|TRBJ2-5
ASSYSWKGQEQY
>TRBV5-1|TRBJ2-7
ASSLTLAGVQY
>TRBV5-8|TRBJ2-7
ASSLWGDRSYEQY